The 20 T cell receptor beta chains below were found in one sample sequenced in a study of T cell changes during pregnancy in multiple sclerosis. Generated by immunoSEQ multiplex PCR, the TCRdb table keeps only in-frame clones and is missing some. Among 40,000 to 45,000 clones, approximately 92% were seen once, and the ten largest hold 1.3%. Sequenced material: peripheral blood. Source of these receptors: a female donor with multiple sclerosis, enrolled in a pregnancy study.

This clone is medium-sized in the sample. The rearrangement uses TRBV4-2 and TRBJ2-3; D is unresolved. V lost 0 bases to trimming and J lost 6 bases, with 7 bases between them. The CDR3 covers 13 residues. The germline gives CDR1 LGHNA, CDR2 YNFKEQ. For the CDR3, the DNA is TGTGCCAGCAGCCAAGATAAGTCGGATACGCAGTATTTT. It encodes CASSQDKSDTQYF.

This clone was counted once. The chain has TRBV7-9 and TRBJ1-2; no firm D call. The germline V and J ends were trimmed by 3 bases and 8 bases, with 10 bases remaining between them. CDR1 SEHNR and CDR2 FQNEAQ come from the germline V gene (reference sequence). The CDR3 sequence is 12 residues long. CDR3 DNA: TGTGCCAGCAGCTTTAAAAATGTAGGCTACACCTTC. Protein product: CASSFKNVGYTF.

This chain links TRBV7-3 with TRBJ2-1; 7 positions agree with TRBD1. There are 15 residues in the CDR3. The germline V gene has CDR1 SGHTA and CDR2 FQGTGA. The V segment lost 5 bases and the J segment 7 bases; nucleotides outside the gene matches: 11. CDR3 coding DNA: TGTGCCAGCAGCAACGACAGGGTGTTCGGGAATGAGCAGTTCTTC. Its protein product is CASSNDRVFGNEQFF.

The V call is TRBV2, the J call TRBJ2-2, with TRBD2 identical over 10 bases. Germline loops: CDR1 SNHLY, CDR2 FYNNEI. This CDR3 has 17 amino acids. After removal of 4 bases from V and 3 bases from J, the junction contained 8 bases not matched to a gene. CDR3 sequence: CASSAALAGAYTGELFF. The CDR3 region has the DNA TGTGCCAGCAGTGCGGCCCTAGCGGGAGCCTACACCGGGGAGCTGTTTTTT.

This chain links TRBV4-2 with TRBJ2-4; D may be TRBD2 (6 bases). The CDR3 consists of 15 residues. Germline-derived CDR1 and CDR2 are LGHNA and YNFKEQ. Trimming pared 0 bases from V and 6 bases from J, leaving 12 bases between. The DNA of the CDR3 is TGTGCCAGCAGCCAAGATGGCGCGGGGATAAACATTCAGTACTTC. It specifies CASSQDGAGINIQYF.

This clone is a singleton in its sample. For the CDR3, the DNA is TGTGCCAGTAGTATAGTGCCGGGTGAAGCTTTCTTT. Translating it yields CASSIVPGEAFF. The rearrangement links TRBV19 to TRBJ1-1, with D unclear. Germline CDR1 reads LNHDA; CDR2 reads SQIVND (reference sequence). Trimming removed 1 base at V and 7 bases at J, with 7 bases between. This CDR3 is 12 amino acids long.

The rearrangement joins TRBV2 to TRBJ2-7, with TRBD2 matching 8 bases. The CDR3 extends over 12 amino acids. From germline, CDR1 is SNHLY and CDR2 FYNNEI. J was trimmed by 6 bases and V by 6 bases; bases with no gene match: 4. The CDR3 region has the DNA TGTGCCAGCAGAGTAGCGGGACTCGAGCAGTACTTC. Translation: CASRVAGLEQYF.

The chain uses TRBV13 and TRBJ2-5; 9 nucleotides align to TRBD2. The CDR3 is 15 amino acids. Germline assignment: CDR1 PRHDT and CDR2 FYEKMQ (reference sequence). Trimming cost V 1 base and J 4 bases; bases outside gene matches: 4. DNA of the CDR3: TGTGCCAGCAGCTTAGTCCTAGCGGGATTAGAGACCCAGTACTTC. The encoded protein is CASSLVLAGLETQYF.

The chain is built from TRBV29-1 and TRBJ2-5; 9 nucleotides line up with TRBD1. CDR1 is SQVTM and CDR2 is ANQGSEA in the germline V gene. Trimming removed 5 bases from V and 6 bases from J; junction bases left unmatched: 4. This CDR3 spans 12 amino acids. The CDR3: CSVLDRGQTQYF. CDR3 in DNA: TGCAGCGTTCTGGACAGGGGACAGACCCAGTACTTC.

The chain employs TRBV7-2 and TRBJ2-3; TRBD2 matches at 13 bases. V dropped 2 bases and J dropped 1; count of bases not matched to a gene: 9. CDR1 is SGHTA, CDR2 FQGNSA, per germline. CDR3 length: 19 residues. CDR3 protein: CASSLLGLAGLGRTDTQYF. CDR3 nucleotides: TGTGCCAGCAGCTTACTGGGACTAGCGGGATTAGGCCGCACAGATACGCAGTATTTT.

The chain uses TRBV18 and TRBJ1-2; 9 bases are a match to TRBD1. The CDR3 covers 13 residues. J lost 4 bases, V lost 4 bases, and 1 base had no gene match. CDR1 and CDR2 (germline): KGHSH, LQKENI. CDR3 coding DNA: TGTGCCAGCTCACGGGACAGGGTCTATGGCTACACCTTC. Protein: CASSRDRVYGYTF.

The rearrangement uses TRBV5-1 and TRBJ2-5, with D unclear. Per germline, CDR1 SGHRS and CDR2 YFSETQ. Trimming removed 0 bases from V and 2 bases from J, with 5 bases in between. This CDR3 contains 13 residues. This CDR3 reads CASSLAEQETQYF. CDR3 DNA: TGCGCCAGCAGCTTGGCAGAACAAGAGACCCAGTACTTC.

The chain carries TRBV7-9 and TRBJ2-7, with D maybe TRBD1 (5 bases). There are 14 residues in the CDR3. Germline CDR1 reads SEHNR; CDR2 reads FQNEAQ (reference sequence). The V gene lost 4 bases and the J gene lost 2 bases, with 12 bases spanning the gap. Here the CDR3 DNA reads TGTGCCAGCAGCTCCTGGACACAAGCCTACGAGCAGTACTTC. The encoded protein is CASSSWTQAYEQYF.

The gene calls are TRBV28 and TRBJ2-3; 7 bases match TRBD1. V lost 5 bases to trimming and J lost 0 bases; unmatched junction nucleotides: 8. The CDR3 is 16 residues long. Germline loops: CDR1 MDHEN, CDR2 SYDVKM. The CDR3 DNA reads as TGTGCCAGCAGTCCAAACAGGGGCCCTAGCACAGATACGCAGTATTTT. Its translation: CASSPNRGPSTDTQYF.

The gene calls are TRBV4-1 and TRBJ1-1; no clear D. The germline gives CDR1 MGHRA, CDR2 YSYEKL. The CDR3 is 15 amino acids. V was clipped by 3 bases and J by 3 bases, with 14 bases between them. The CDR3 reads CASSHPPRTDTEAFF. The CDR3 coding sequence is TGCGCCAGCAGCCATCCACCCCGGACCGACACTGAAGCTTTCTTT.

The V call is TRBV30, the J call TRBJ1-1; D perhaps matches TRBD1 (5 bases). There are 13 residues in the CDR3. CDR1 is GTSNPN and CDR2 is SVGIG in the germline V gene (reference sequence). V shed 3 bases and J shed 7 bases, with 15 bases lying between them. CDR3 DNA: TGTGCCTGGAGGGCCGGGGGGGGTGTTGAAGCTTTCTTT. Protein sequence: CAWRAGGGVEAFF.

The chain recombines TRBV18 with TRBJ1-1; no firm D call. In germline, CDR1 is KGHSH, CDR2 LQKENI. The CDR3 length is 12 residues. Trimming cost V 2 bases and J 8 bases, with 9 bases left between them. As DNA, the CDR3 is TGTGCCAGCTCACCAGCGGACCGGGAAGCTTTCTTT. Its translation: CASSPADREAFF. The full variable domain, rest sourced from reference TRBV18 and TRBJ1-1, is NAGVMQNPRHLVRRRGQEARLRCSPMKGHSHVYWYRQLPEEGLKFMVYLQKENIIDESGMPKERFSAEFPKEGPSILRIQQVVRGDSAAYFCASSPADREAFFGQGTRLTVV.

This chain uses TRBV11-2 with TRBJ2-2, with 8 bases aligning to TRBD2. CDR1 is SGHAT, CDR2 FQNNGV, per germline. The CDR3 has 15 amino acids. V lost 3 bases and J lost 5; bases outside the gene matches: 5. The CDR3 protein is CASSLGSGSTGELFF. CDR3 sequence (DNA): TGTGCCAGCAGCTTGGGAAGCGGGAGTACCGGGGAGCTGTTTTTT.

V is TRBV11-2 and J is TRBJ1-5; D not resolved. This CDR3 contains 15 residues. V was clipped by 1 base and J by 4 bases, with 11 bases between them. Germline loops: CDR1 SGHAT, CDR2 FQNNGV. Written as DNA, the CDR3 is TGTGCCAGCAGCTTAGTCGGCAACCTGAATCAGCCCCAGCATTTT. It specifies CASSLVGNLNQPQHF.

This chain uses TRBV5-1 with TRBJ2-3; D is tentatively TRBD1 or TRBD2 (5 bases each). Trimming cost V 0 bases and J 4 bases, with 15 bases left between them. In germline, CDR1 is SGHRS, CDR2 YFSETQ. The CDR3 runs to 16 residues. CDR3 DNA: TGCGCCAGCAGCTTGGCCGGGACGGTGGGGGCAGATACGCAGTATTTT. Its protein is CASSLAGTVGADTQYF.